The 7 T cell receptor beta chains listed next were all sequenced from one sample in a study of cytotoxic CD8 clonotypes in ibrutinib-treated CLL. Using immunoSEQ multiplex PCR, the repertoire was profiled, and TCRdb retains in-frame clones only, with some absent. The sample includes some 58,000 clones, approximately 75% seen only once; the top ten take 40% to 45%. The sample here was PBMCs, taken after 12 months of ibrutinib treatment. The receptor set was obtained from a human donor with chronic lymphocytic leukemia.

CDR3 coding DNA: TGTGCCAGCAGTTACAGGGGTTGGACTGAAGCTTTCTTT. The encoded protein is CASSYRGWTEAFF. V and J are TRBV6-6 and TRBJ1-1, with a possible D match to TRBD1 (5 bases). The CDR3 length is 13 residues. Germline V lookup: CDR1 MNHNY, CDR2 SVGAGI (reference sequence). The V and J ends lost 2 bases and 5 bases respectively, with 9 bases between them.

The chain recombines TRBV5-3 with TRBJ2-1; the match to TRBD2 covers 7 bases. TRBV5-3 is identified as an open reading frame with a role that is uncertain. The CDR3 totals 14 residues. V trimming: 4 bases; J trimming: 3 bases; junction bases outside the gene matches: 4. The CDR3 region is CARSRREIYNEQFF. Here the CDR3 DNA reads TGTGCCAGAAGCCGGCGGGAGATCTACAATGAGCAGTTCTTC.

The chain has TRBV19 and TRBJ1-4; a possible D gene is TRBD1 (6 bases). V lost 4 bases and J lost 5, with 14 bases in between. The germline CDR1 and CDR2 sequences are LNHDA and SQIVND (reference sequence). This CDR3 contains 15 residues. As DNA, the CDR3 is TGTGCCAGTAGTACCTACACAGGGATAAATGAAAAACTGTTTTTT. Translation gives CASSTYTGINEKLFF. Variable domain in full (rest from reference TRBV19 and TRBJ1-4): DGGITQSPKYLFRKEGQNVTLSCEQNLNHDAMYWYRQDPGQGLRLIYYSQIVNDFQKGDIAEGYSVSREKKESFPLTVTSAQKNPTAFYLCASSTYTGINEKLFFGSGTQLSVL.

The V gene is TRBV28, the J gene TRBJ2-7; 7 bases fit TRBD2. Unmatched junction bases numbered 29, after V lost 7 bases and J lost 5 bases. CDR1 is MDHEN, CDR2 SYDVKM, per germline. This CDR3 contains 20 residues. The CDR3 nucleotides read TGTGCCAGCACCATACCGGCAGCGGGACGCGGTTTCGTCCTGGGCCACGAGCAGTACTTC. Amino acid sequence: CASTIPAAGRGFVLGHEQYF.

The V and J genes are TRBV7-2 and TRBJ2-5; no firm D call. This CDR3 is 12 amino acids long. V was pared by 5 bases and J by 1 base, with 5 bases between. Germline assignment: CDR1 SGHTA and CDR2 FQGNSA. CDR3 coding DNA: TGTGCCAGCAGCACCCCCCAAGAGACCCAGTACTTC. This gives the protein CASSTPQETQYF. Using reference TRBV7-2 and TRBJ2-5 for the parts outside the CDR3, the full variable domain is GAGVSQSPSNKVTEKGKDVELRCDPISGHTALYWYRQSLGQGLEFLIYFQGNSAPDKSGLPSDRFSAERTGGSVSTLTIQRTQQEDSAVYLCASSTPQETQYFGPGTRLLVL.

The chain combines TRBV25-1 with TRBJ2-2, with D perhaps assigned TRBD1 or TRBD2 (5 bases each). The CDR3 runs 14 residues. Deletions cut 6 bases from V and 4 bases from J, with 12 bases between. The germline V gene encodes CDR1 MGHDK and CDR2 SYGVNS. CDR3 in amino acids: CASRPIGGTGELFF. In nucleotides, the CDR3 is TGTGCCAGCAGACCAATTGGGGGCACCGGGGAGCTGTTTTTT.

V gene TRBV30 combines with J gene TRBJ2-3; no firm D call. The CDR3 is 12 residues long. The V gene's germline CDR1 is GTSNPN and CDR2 SVGIG (reference sequence). Trimming cost V 4 bases and J 0 bases, with 5 bases left between them. The CDR3 spells CAWTESTDTQYF. The CDR3 region has the DNA TGTGCCTGGACAGAAAGCACAGATACGCAGTATTTT.